Listed below are T cell receptor beta chains from one sample, sequenced in a study of cytomegalovirus exposure and HLA in healthy donors. Measured with immunoSEQ multiplex PCR; TCRdb has only the in-frame clones, and not every one. In the table there are approximately 170,000 clones, around 76% of which are singletons. Sequenced sample: PBMCs. The source is a woman between 40 and 55 years old in good health and CMV-seronegative. The CDR3 runs from the conserved cysteine through the conserved F or W. The order of the fields is clone size, J gene, D gene, V gene, CDR3 protein, CDR3 DNA. A D gene is named only where the DNA matches it firmly. Part of the rows lack a size; the others show once, few, many or a class for expanded clones.

clone size: .; J gene: TRBJ2-1; D gene: TRBD2; V gene: TRBV18; CDR3 protein: CASSPRREGYNEQFF; CDR3 DNA: TGTGCCAGCTCACCGCGGCGGGAGGGTTACAATGAGCAGTTCTTC
clone size: .; J gene: TRBJ2-1; D gene: .; V gene: TRBV11-3; CDR3 protein: CASSAQPGDAYNEQFF; CDR3 DNA: TGTGCCAGCAGCGCCCAACCGGGGGATGCCTACAATGAGCAGTTCTTC
clone size: .; J gene: TRBJ1-1; D gene: .; V gene: TRBV27; CDR3 protein: CASSLAAGRMNTEAFF; CDR3 DNA: TGTGCCAGCAGTTTAGCGGCAGGGAGGATGAACACTGAAGCTTTCTTT
clone size: .; J gene: TRBJ2-7; D gene: TRBD2; V gene: TRBV9; CDR3 protein: CASSVGTSGSYEQYF; CDR3 DNA: TGTGCCAGCAGCGTAGGCACTAGCGGTTCCTACGAGCAGTACTTC
clone size: once; J gene: TRBJ1-2; D gene: TRBD1; V gene: TRBV5-1; CDR3 protein: CASSSQGIANYGYTF; CDR3 DNA: TGCGCCAGCAGCTCACAGGGGATAGCTAACTATGGCTACACCTTC
clone size: .; J gene: TRBJ1-1; D gene: .; V gene: TRBV5-1; CDR3 protein: CASSSSQAYTEAFF; CDR3 DNA: TGCGCCAGCAGCTCGAGCCAGGCCTACACTGAAGCTTTCTTT
clone size: .; J gene: TRBJ2-1; D gene: TRBD1; V gene: TRBV27; CDR3 protein: CASSFLPPTGGEYNEQFF; CDR3 DNA: TGTGCCAGCAGTTTTCTCCCCCCGACAGGGGGCGAATACAATGAGCAGTTCTTC
clone size: .; J gene: TRBJ2-4; D gene: TRBD2; V gene: TRBV27; CDR3 protein: CASTPSGRGNIQYF; CDR3 DNA: TGTGCCAGCACCCCTAGCGGGAGGGGAAACATTCAGTACTTC
clone size: .; J gene: TRBJ2-7; D gene: .; V gene: TRBV7-9; CDR3 protein: CASSSIQGKYF; CDR3 DNA: TGTGCCAGCAGTTCCATTCAGGGGAAGTACTTC
clone size: .; J gene: TRBJ1-4; D gene: TRBD1; V gene: TRBV27; CDR3 protein: CASSFRQGHEKLFF; CDR3 DNA: TGTGCCAGCAGTTTTAGACAGGGTCATGAAAAACTGTTTTTT
clone size: .; J gene: TRBJ2-7; D gene: TRBD2; V gene: TRBV11-3; CDR3 protein: CASSLSLAGTYEQYF; CDR3 DNA: TGTGCCAGCAGCTTAAGTCTAGCGGGTACCTACGAGCAGTACTTC
clone size: few; J gene: TRBJ2-3; D gene: .; V gene: TRBV7-3; CDR3 protein: CASSLTVTSGQTDTQYF; CDR3 DNA: TGTGCCAGCAGCTTAACGGTGACTAGTGGTCAAACAGATACGCAGTATTTT
clone size: .; J gene: TRBJ2-3; D gene: TRBD2; V gene: TRBV5-1; CDR3 protein: CASSLTAGGPTDTQYF; CDR3 DNA: TGCGCCAGCAGCTTAACAGCGGGAGGGCCGACAGATACGCAGTATTTT
clone size: .; J gene: TRBJ2-1; D gene: TRBD2; V gene: TRBV27; CDR3 protein: CASSLSGSSYNEQFF; CDR3 DNA: TGTGCCAGCAGTCTTAGCGGGAGCTCCTACAATGAGCAGTTCTTC
clone size: once; J gene: TRBJ1-1; D gene: TRBD1; V gene: TRBV19; CDR3 protein: CASTAGGKVTEAFF; CDR3 DNA: TGTGCCAGTACTGCAGGGGGAAAGGTGACTGAAGCTTTCTTT